The rows below give T cell receptor beta chains drawn from one sample of a study of T cells after yellow fever vaccination. TCRdb called the 5' RACE reads again in MiXCR, with one record for every CDR3 protein. The profile shows a few hundred thousand distinct CDR3 sequences, approximately 9% of them singletons. Sequencing was performed on PBMCs, taken on the day of the first yellow fever vaccination. The receptors shown here come from a man between 18 and 35 years old who received the YFV17D yellow fever vaccine. Each CDR3 is given without its conserved first and last residue.

length,V,J,CDR3
12,TRBV5-1,TRBJ1-5,ASSVGQGGQPQH
14,TRBV7-7,TRBJ2-1,ASSLGQFASYNEQF
15,TRBV9,TRBJ2-3,ASSVVGLRSATDTQY
11,TRBV4-3,TRBJ1-4,ASSQVGTVKLF
12,TRBV27,TRBJ1-1,ASTPGGIDTEAF
12,TRBV6-2/TRBV6-3,TRBJ1-1,ASINNEVNTEAF
14,TRBV3-1,TRBJ2-1,ASSRLTTSSYNEQF
13,TRBV19,TRBJ2-2,ASRAGTEGPGELF
13,TRBV6-2/TRBV6-3,TRBJ2-5,ASSYSDRGLETQY
13,TRBV12-3/TRBV12-4,TRBJ1-1,ASSLPSLRNTEAF
13,TRBV4-2,TRBJ2-2,ASSQEGRDSGELF
11,TRBV7-2,TRBJ1-4,ASTPGFGEKLF
13,TRBV5-1,TRBJ2-3,ASSLRGVSTDTQY
11,TRBV29-1,TRBJ2-7,SVPLTGADEQY
13,TRBV5-4,TRBJ2-2,ASSPGTGVSGELF
13,TRBV11-3,TRBJ2-5,ASSPSRRVGETQY
13,TRBV18,TRBJ2-3,ASSPTGVGTDTQY
11,TRBV5-1,TRBJ1-2,ASSLSPNYGYT